The entry that follows covers one T cell receptor (beta chain) sequence. Other DNA sequences from this sample encode an identical CDR3 as well. V lost 3 bases and J lost 0, with 9 bases in between. The V gene's germline CDR1 is PRHDT and CDR2 FYEKMQ (reference sequence). The CDR3 runs 15 residues. The sample is drawn from a study of T cell changes during pregnancy in multiple sclerosis. Profiling relied on immunoSEQ multiplex PCR, and the TCRdb table lists in-frame clones only, not all of them. This table holds about 86,000 clones, under 95% found once. The V gene is TRBV13, the J gene TRBJ1-3; D is perhaps TRBD1 (6 bases). This clonotype was sampled from a female donor in good health, enrolled as a control in a pregnancy study. This material consisted of peripheral blood, taken in the first trimester of pregnancy. CDR3 coding DNA: TGTGCCAGCAGCTTGGACAGCAGCTCTGGAAACACCATATATTTT. Translated, it gives CASSLDSSSGNTIYF. Combining the CDR3 with reference TRBV13 and TRBJ1-3 gives the whole variable domain AAGVIQSPRHLIKEKRETATLKCYPIPRHDTVYWYQQGPGQDPQFLISFYEKMQSDKGSIPDRFSAQQFSDYHSELNMSSLELGDSALYFCASSLDSSSGNTIYFGEGSWLTVV.